This T cell receptor (beta chain) was sequenced during a study of blood T cell repertoires in COVID-19. Original analysis: From reference gene primer amplification, estimates of nucleated cell counts were derived. Repertoires were generated with immunoSEQ multiplex PCR, while TCRdb's copy carries only in-frame clones and drops some. V, J and clone size reflect that table, while D and trimming were determined from the DNA. The top ten hold around 2.3% of the sample, which has 85,000 to 90,000 clones, approximately 90% seen once. J was trimmed by 1 base and V by 1 base; bases with no gene match: 4. Germline loops: CDR1 ENHRY, CDR2 SYGVKD. The CDR3 loop spans 16 amino acids.

This sequence originates from a human donor with active COVID-19. The donor label of this sample is uncertain. The chain carries TRBV10-3 and TRBJ2-3, with 8 positions matching TRBD2. Material for sequencing was peripheral blood. The CDR3 sequence is CAISEYRRGGTDTQYF. The CDR3 DNA follows: TGTGCCATCAGTGAGTATCGGCGGGGGGGCACAGATACGCAGTATTTT.